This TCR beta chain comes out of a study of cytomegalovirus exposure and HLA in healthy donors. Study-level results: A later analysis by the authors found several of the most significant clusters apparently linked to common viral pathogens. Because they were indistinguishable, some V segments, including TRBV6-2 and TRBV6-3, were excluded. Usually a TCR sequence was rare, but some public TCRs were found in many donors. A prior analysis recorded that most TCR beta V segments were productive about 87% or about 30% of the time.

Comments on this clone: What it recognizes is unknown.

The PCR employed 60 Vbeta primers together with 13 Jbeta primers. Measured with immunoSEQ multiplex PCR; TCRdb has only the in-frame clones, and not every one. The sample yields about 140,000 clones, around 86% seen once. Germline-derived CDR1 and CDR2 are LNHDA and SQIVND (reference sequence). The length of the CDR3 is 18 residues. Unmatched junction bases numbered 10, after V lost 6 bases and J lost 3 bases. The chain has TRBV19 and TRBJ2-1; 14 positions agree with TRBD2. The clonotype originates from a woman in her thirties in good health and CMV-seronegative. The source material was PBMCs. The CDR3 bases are TGTGCCAGTAGCAGTATCAACGGACTAGCGGGGGGCTACAATGAGCAGTTCTTC. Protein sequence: CASSSINGLAGGYNEQFF.